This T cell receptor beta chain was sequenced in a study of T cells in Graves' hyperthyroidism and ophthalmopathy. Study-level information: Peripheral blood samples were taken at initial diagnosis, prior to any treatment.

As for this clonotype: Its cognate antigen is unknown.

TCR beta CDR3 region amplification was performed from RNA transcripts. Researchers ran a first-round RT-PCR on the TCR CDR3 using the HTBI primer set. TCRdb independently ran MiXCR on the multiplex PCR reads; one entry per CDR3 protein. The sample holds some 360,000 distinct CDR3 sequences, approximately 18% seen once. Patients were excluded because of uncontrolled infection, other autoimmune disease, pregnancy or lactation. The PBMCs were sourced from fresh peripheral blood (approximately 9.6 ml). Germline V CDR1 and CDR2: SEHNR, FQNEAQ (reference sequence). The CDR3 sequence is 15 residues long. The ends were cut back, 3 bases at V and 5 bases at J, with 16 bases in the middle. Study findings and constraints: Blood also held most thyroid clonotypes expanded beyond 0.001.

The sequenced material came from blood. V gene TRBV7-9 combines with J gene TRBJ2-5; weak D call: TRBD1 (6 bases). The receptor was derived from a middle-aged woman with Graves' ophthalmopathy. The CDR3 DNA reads TGTGCCAGCAGCTTCCAGGGGAGTTATAGGGAGACCCAGTACTTC. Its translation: CASSFQGSYRETQYF.